A single sample gave rise to the 3 T cell receptor beta chains below, sequenced in a study of blood T cell repertoires in COVID-19. Assay used: immunoSEQ multiplex PCR; TCRdb lists only in-frame clones, some missing. The table lists around 190,000 clones, more than 75% of them singletons. The source material was peripheral blood. Receptors originate from a woman aged 50 to 60 with active or convalescent COVID-19.

The genes are TRBV11-2 and TRBJ2-1, with 12 bases that match TRBD2. The junction had 10 bases not matched to a gene; V was cut back by 1 base and J by 9 bases. CDR3 length equals 17 residues. CDR1 and CDR2 (germline): SGHAT, FQNNGV. The CDR3 reads CASSLGRTSGDGVEQFF. CDR3 DNA: TGTGCCAGCAGCTTAGGCCGGACTAGCGGGGATGGCGTTGAGCAGTTCTTC.

This clone occurred a few times. The chain employs TRBV7-3 and TRBJ1-6; D gene unclear. Between the trimmed V and J ends, which lost 0 bases and 4 bases, there was a span of 7 bases. In germline, CDR1 is SGHTA, CDR2 FQGTGA. The CDR3 consists of 15 residues. Here the CDR3 DNA reads TGTGCCAGCAGCTTAACGTGGAGTTATAATTCACCCCTCCACTTT. Its translation: CASSLTWSYNSPLHF.

The chain employs TRBV7-2 and TRBJ2-7, with D possibly matching TRBD2 (5 bases). The CDR3 extends over 15 amino acids. Germline loops: CDR1 SGHTA, CDR2 FQGNSA. The V and J ends lost 5 bases and 1 base respectively, with 15 bases between them. The CDR3, as DNA: TGTGCCAGCAGCACTCGGGTGGGGAGTTCCTACGAGCAGTACTTC. It specifies CASSTRVGSSYEQYF. Complete variable domain (other parts from reference TRBV7-2 and TRBJ2-7): GAGVSQSPSNKVTEKGKDVELRCDPISGHTALYWYRQSLGQGLEFLIYFQGNSAPDKSGLPSDRFSAERTGGSVSTLTIQRTQQEDSAVYLCASSTRVGSSYEQYFGPGTRLTVT.